These 15 T cell receptor beta chains came from one sample sequenced in a study of blood T cell repertoires in COVID-19. Clones were read by immunoSEQ multiplex PCR, and TCRdb kept only the in-frame ones, dropping some. The table includes about 210,000 clones, 80% to 90% detected once. The sequenced sample consisted of peripheral blood. The receptor set was obtained from a woman between 50 and 59 years old with active or convalescent COVID-19.

V usage is TRBV11-3 and J usage is TRBJ1-1; 7 bases are a match to TRBD1. J gave up 1 base and V 5 bases, and 7 bases lay outside the gene matches. The germline V gene has CDR1 SGHNT and CDR2 YENEEA. The length of the CDR3 is 15 residues. CDR3 bases: TGTGCCAGCAGCGCAAGGGGGCAGAAGAACACTGAAGCTTTCTTT. It encodes CASSARGQKNTEAFF.

In this sample, this clone turned up a few times. This chain links TRBV3-1 (or the pseudogene TRBV3-2) with TRBJ2-1; a possible D gene is TRBD1 (6 bases). Germline CDR1 reads LGHDT; CDR2 reads YNNKEL (reference sequence). Trimming stripped 4 bases from V and 2 bases from J, with 15 bases between. This CDR3 region has 16 residues. The CDR3 is CASSPWGQGTYNEQFF. In DNA, the CDR3 is TGTGCCAGCAGCCCTTGGGGGCAGGGGACCTACAATGAGCAGTTCTTC.

The J gene is TRBJ2-3, the V gene TRBV5-1; the match to TRBD2 covers 12 bases. Germline V CDR1 and CDR2: SGHRS, YFSETQ. The V gene end was trimmed by 4 bases and the J gene end by 10 bases; junction bases not matched to a gene: 7. This CDR3 has 14 amino acids. The CDR3 coding sequence is TGCGCCAGCAGCCCCAAGACTAGCGGGGGCGCGCAGTATTTT. This sequence encodes CASSPKTSGGAQYF.

The gene calls are TRBV28 and TRBJ2-1, with 14 bases fitting TRBD2. The germline V gene has CDR1 MDHEN and CDR2 SYDVKM. The CDR3 sequence is 18 residues long. V gave up 8 bases and J gave up 5 bases; unmatched junction bases: 14. The CDR3 DNA reads as TGTGCCAGCCCACCCACCGGGCCGGGACTAGCGGGGGACAATGAGCAGTTCTTC. This codes for CASPPTGPGLAGDNEQFF.

This clone was observed once. This rearrangement joins TRBV28 to TRBJ2-1, with 14 bases matching TRBD2. Losses at the gene ends were 4 bases for V and 5 bases for J; bases not matched to a gene: 7. The germline V gene has CDR1 MDHEN and CDR2 SYDVKM. CDR3 length: 17 amino acids. CDR3 sequence: CASSSRPGLAGDNEQFF. CDR3 sequence (DNA): TGTGCCAGCAGTTCCCGGCCGGGACTAGCGGGGGACAATGAGCAGTTCTTC.

This rearrangement joins TRBV10-3 to TRBJ2-3; D call uncertain. Germline lookup yields CDR1 ENHRY and CDR2 SYGVKD. Trimming removed 2 bases at V and 4 bases at J, with 4 bases between. The CDR3 contains 12 residues. The DNA of the CDR3 is TGTGCCATCAGTGAGCGGGCAGATACGCAGTATTTT. Protein product: CAISERADTQYF.

This CDR3 reads CASSQAQGGGYEQYF. In nucleotides, the CDR3 is TGCGCCAGCAGCCAAGCCCAGGGAGGAGGCTACGAGCAGTACTTC. The V and J genes are TRBV4-1 and TRBJ2-7; tentatively, D is TRBD2 (6 bases). CDR3 length: 15 residues. Trimming shortened V by 1 base and J by 3 bases, and 13 bases separated the two germline ends. Germline V CDR1 and CDR2: MGHRA, YSYEKL.

V usage is TRBV24-1 and J usage is TRBJ2-1; the D gene is possibly TRBD2 (5 bases). V was pared by 9 bases and J by 1 base, with 12 bases between. The CDR3 is 14 amino acids. Looked up from germline, CDR1 is KGHDR and CDR2 is SFDVKD. For the CDR3, the DNA is TGTGCCACCTCACAGCCGGGGTCCTACAATGAGCAGTTCTTC. Translating gives CATSQPGSYNEQFF.

V usage is TRBV28 and J usage is TRBJ2-1, with 8 nucleotides matching TRBD1. Germline V gene sequence: CDR1 MDHEN, CDR2 SYDVKM. With V trimmed by 2 bases and J by 4 bases, 4 bases remained unmatched. CDR3 length: 15 amino acids. CDR3 residues: CASSLQGAGYNEQFF. The CDR3 DNA is TGTGCCAGCAGTTTACAGGGGGCAGGGTACAATGAGCAGTTCTTC.

The rearrangement joins TRBV9 to TRBJ2-5, with D perhaps matching TRBD1 (5 bases). Germline loops: CDR1 SGDLS, CDR2 YYNGEE. The CDR3 is made up of 16 amino acids. V lost 1 base to trimming and J lost 9 bases, with 22 bases between them. CDR3 sequence reads: CASSVKDRLFLEAQYF. CDR3 DNA sequence: TGTGCCAGCAGCGTAAAAGACAGATTATTTCTTGAGGCCCAGTACTTC.

The CDR3 loop reads CASQTQGVKNYGYTF. The CDR3 DNA reads TGTGCCAGCCAAACCCAGGGGGTAAAGAACTATGGCTACACCTTC. The chain joins TRBV6-5 to TRBJ1-2, with TRBD1 matching 7 bases. Trimming at V came to 8 bases and at J to 2 bases, leaving 11 bases not matched to a gene. Germline CDR1 MNHEY, CDR2 SVGAGI. The CDR3 runs 15 residues.

This clone was seen once. V gene TRBV27 combines with J gene TRBJ1-2; 9 bases agree with TRBD1. Looked up from germline, CDR1 is MNHEY and CDR2 is SMNVEV (reference sequence). Unmatched junction bases numbered 14, after V lost 1 base and J lost 5 bases. CDR3 length: 18 amino acids. The CDR3 sequence: CASSLFMGQGRPGYGYTF. CDR3 nucleotides: TGTGCCAGCAGTTTATTCATGGGACAGGGACGGCCTGGGTATGGCTACACCTTC.

The chain links TRBV2 to TRBJ1-1, with 7 nucleotides matching TRBD1. Germline V gives CDR1 SNHLY, CDR2 FYNNEI. The CDR3 extends over 14 amino acids. The V gene end was trimmed by 6 bases and the J gene end by 4 bases; junction bases not matched to a gene: 8. Here the CDR3 reads CASSTGVKGTEAFF. The CDR3 DNA reads as TGTGCCAGCAGCACAGGGGTAAAAGGCACTGAAGCTTTCTTT.

V and J are TRBV27 and TRBJ2-3; weak D call: TRBD2 (5 bases). V lost 2 bases, J lost 2 bases, and 8 bases lay in between. Germline V gene data show CDR1 as MNHEY and CDR2 as SMNVEV (reference sequence). The CDR3 has 14 residues. The CDR3 sequence: CASSLRTFTDTQYF. DNA for the CDR3: TGTGCCAGCAGTTTACGGACTTTCACAGATACGCAGTATTTT.

This clone has more than one count but fewer than ten. The chain joins TRBV7-9 to TRBJ2-7; 12 nucleotides agree with TRBD2. V shed 1 base and J 2 bases; nucleotides not matched to a gene: 3. This CDR3 has 16 amino acids. CDR1 is SEHNR, CDR2 FQNEAQ, per germline (reference sequence). The CDR3 bases are TGTGCCAGCAGCTTAGGACTAGCGGGGGCTACCTACGAGCAGTACTTC. It is translated as CASSLGLAGATYEQYF.